This T cell receptor beta chain is from a study of post-analysis software for immune sequencing data. There are 14 residues in the CDR3. V lost 5 bases to trimming and J lost 4 bases, with 14 bases between them. Germline CDR1 is MGHDK and CDR2 is SYGVNS. Remarks on this clonotype: Antigen specificity is unknown.

The study's findings and limits: A handful of TRBV segments appeared more often in patients than in controls, and TRBV5-6, TRBV5-1 and TRBV20-1 were among these.

Sequencing libraries made from TCR beta cDNA carried unique molecular identifiers. TCRdb analysed the PCR reads with MiXCR anew, one entry per CDR3 protein. Here the sample spans 350,000 to 450,000 distinct CDR3 sequences, roughly 35% being singletons. The material sequenced was blood. The TCR comes from a girl between 10 and 17 years old with multiple sclerosis. The chain is built from TRBV25-1 and TRBJ1-2; D not resolved. The CDR3 DNA sequence: TGTGCCAGCAGTCAAAATCCCAGCTTCTATGGCTACACCTTC. This codes for CASSQNPSFYGYTF.